The 13 T cell receptor beta chains given below trace back to one sample, sequenced in a study of T cell clones after liver transplantation. The data were produced by immunoSEQ multiplex PCR, yet TCRdb's version contains in-frame clones alone and is incomplete. The table records 65,000 to 90,000 clones, more than 90% of them present only once. The starting material was CD4+ T cells from blood, obtained before liver transplant. These receptors originate from a human donor who received a liver transplant.

The rearrangement joins TRBV5-1 to TRBJ2-5; tentatively, D is TRBD1 or TRBD2 (5 bases each). V was pared by 2 bases and J by 5 bases, with 10 bases between. Germline V gene lookup returns CDR1 SGHRS and CDR2 YFSETQ. The CDR3 has 13 amino acids. The CDR3: CASSFPGRETQYF. As DNA, the CDR3 is TGCGCCAGCAGCTTCCCGGGACGCGAGACCCAGTACTTC.

This clone occurred a few times. J is TRBJ2-1 and V is TRBV2, with 9 bases identical to TRBD2. The germline V gene has CDR1 SNHLY and CDR2 FYNNEI. J lost 3 bases, V lost 5 bases, and 5 bases had no gene match. This CDR3 region has 15 residues. The CDR3 sequence: CASSRGGRDYNEQFF. In DNA, the CDR3 is TGTGCCAGCAGTCGTGGCGGGAGGGACTACAATGAGCAGTTCTTC.

This clone was observed once. The V and J genes are TRBV11-1 and TRBJ2-7, with 7 nucleotides matching TRBD1. The CDR3 is made up of 15 amino acids. V lost 1 base, J lost 2 bases, and 5 bases stayed unmatched. CDR1 is SGHAT, CDR2 FQDESV, per germline (reference sequence). Here the CDR3 reads CASSLEVTGPYEQYF. CDR3 DNA: TGTGCCAGCAGCTTAGAAGTGACAGGGCCCTACGAGCAGTACTTC.

The gene calls are TRBV11-3 and TRBJ2-1; 12 nucleotides match TRBD2. CDR1 is SGHNT and CDR2 is YENEEA in the germline V gene. V dropped 2 bases and J dropped 7; count of bases not matched to a gene: 3. CDR3 size: 15 residues. The CDR3 DNA is TGTGCCAGCAGCTTACAACTAGCGGGAGGTAATGAGCAGTTCTTC. Its translation: CASSLQLAGGNEQFF.

This rearrangement joins TRBV5-1 to TRBJ2-1, with D possibly being TRBD2 (5 bases). The CDR3 sequence is 16 residues long. The V end was cut by 2 bases, the J end by 0 bases, with 12 bases between. Germline V gene lookup returns CDR1 SGHRS and CDR2 YFSETQ. The CDR3 spells CASSLGLRSSYNEQFF. The CDR3 DNA is TGCGCCAGCAGCTTAGGACTGAGAAGCTCCTACAATGAGCAGTTCTTC.

The chain links TRBV2 to TRBJ2-5; tentatively, D is TRBD2 (6 bases). CDR1 is SNHLY and CDR2 is FYNNEI in the germline V gene. The CDR3 spans 11 residues. The V gene lost 6 bases and the J gene lost 4 bases, with 6 bases spanning the gap. This CDR3 reads CASREGETQYF. As DNA, the CDR3 is TGTGCCAGCAGGGAGGGAGAGACCCAGTACTTC. Together with reference TRBV2 and TRBJ2-5, the CDR3 gives the full variable domain: EPEVTQTPSHQVTQMGQEVILRCVPISNHLYFYWYRQILGQKVEFLVSFYNNEISEKSEIFDDQFSVERPDGSNFTLKIRSTKLEDSAMYFCASREGETQYFGPGTRLLVL.

The chain joins TRBV6-5 to TRBJ1-1, with TRBD1 identical over 7 bases. CDR1 and CDR2 from the germline V gene are MNHEY and SVGAGI. V lost 7 bases to trimming and J lost 1 base; unmatched junction nucleotides: 3. The CDR3 contains 13 residues. The CDR3 sequence is CASIRQGNTEAFF. The DNA of the CDR3 is TGTGCCAGCATCCGACAGGGGAACACTGAAGCTTTCTTT.

This clone came up a few times. The V and J genes are TRBV29-1 and TRBJ1-1; 7 bases are shared with TRBD1. The CDR3 sequence is 13 residues long. The germline gives CDR1 SQVTM, CDR2 ANQGSEA. V was pared by 7 bases and J by 1 base, with 6 bases of the junction left unmatched. In DNA form, the CDR3 reads TGCAGCGGCGCACAGGGGACGAACACTGAAGCTTTCTTT. Protein: CSGAQGTNTEAFF.

Only one count was recorded for this clone. The V and J genes are TRBV4-2 and TRBJ2-5, with D possibly being TRBD2 (6 bases). The CDR3 has 15 residues. Germline-derived CDR1 and CDR2 are LGHNA and YNFKEQ. Deletions cut 7 bases from V and 5 bases from J, with 20 bases between. The CDR3 is CASTITTGVLETQYF. The CDR3 DNA follows: TGTGCCAGCACCATCACTACGGGAGTCTTGGAGACCCAGTACTTC.

J is TRBJ1-2 and V is TRBV6-5; unclear D gene. CDR1 is MNHEY, CDR2 SVGAGI, per germline. The CDR3 covers 14 residues. V was trimmed by 0 bases and J by 4 bases, leaving 9 bases between them. CDR3 bases: TGTGCCAGCAGTTACTCCTTGGGATTCTATGGCTACACCTTC. It is translated as CASSYSLGFYGYTF.

The chain links TRBV30 to TRBJ2-5, with TRBD2 matching over 11 bases. The ends lost 6 bases at V and 4 bases at J; junction bases unmatched: 4. The CDR3 runs to 13 residues. CDR1 and CDR2 (germline): GTSNPN, SVGIG (reference sequence). The CDR3 nucleotides are TGTGCCTGCATCCTAGCGGGAGGAGAGACCCAGTACTTC. Protein: CACILAGGETQYF.

The V gene is TRBV7-2, the J gene TRBJ2-7; TRBD1 matches at 8 bases. Germline values: CDR1 SGHTA, CDR2 FQGNSA. Germline trimming cut 5 bases from V and 3 bases from J; bases unmatched to any gene: 6. The CDR3 runs 14 residues. The CDR3: CASSPTGAHYEQYF. The CDR3 coding sequence is TGTGCCAGCAGCCCGACAGGGGCGCACTACGAGCAGTACTTC.

V is TRBV19 and J is TRBJ1-2, with 8 positions matching TRBD1. The germline gives CDR1 LNHDA, CDR2 SQIVND (reference sequence). There are 16 residues in the CDR3. V shed 7 bases, J shed 1 base, and the junction held 11 bases outside the gene matches. The CDR3 loop reads CASILLGQENNYGYTF. The CDR3 bases are TGTGCCAGTATCCTTTTGGGACAGGAAAATAACTATGGCTACACCTTC.